The rows below give T cell receptor beta chains drawn from one sample of a study of shared clonotypes between healthy human individuals. Measured with immunoSEQ multiplex PCR; TCRdb has only the in-frame clones, and not every one. Of millions of clones in the sample, over 85% were seen once. Sequenced material: naive CD8+ T cells sorted from blood. These receptors came from a man aged 18 to 29 in good health. Both conserved end residues are part of each CDR3. A D gene is named only where the DNA matches it firmly. Size values are once, few and many counts, or a class for expanded clones, and some rows have none.

v_gene: TRBV4-1; d_gene: TRBD2; abundance: .; j_gene: TRBJ2-5; CDR3nt: TGCGCCAGCAGCCAATTTCCACTAGCGGGAGGCGAGGAGACCCAGTACTTC; CDR3aa: CASSQFPLAGGEETQYF
v_gene: TRBV19; d_gene: .; abundance: once; j_gene: TRBJ1-1; CDR3nt: TGTGCCACCGAGAGGGCCACTGAAGCTTTCTTT; CDR3aa: CATERATEAFF
v_gene: TRBV30; d_gene: .; abundance: .; j_gene: TRBJ1-1; CDR3nt: TGTGCCTGGAGTGTACTAGTAGGGGAAGCTTTCTTT; CDR3aa: CAWSVLVGEAFF
v_gene: TRBV4-1; d_gene: TRBD1; abundance: .; j_gene: TRBJ2-7; CDR3nt: TGCGCCAGCAGCCAAGACCCGGGGACAGCCTACGAGCAGTACTTC; CDR3aa: CASSQDPGTAYEQYF
v_gene: TRBV7-9; d_gene: TRBD2; abundance: .; j_gene: TRBJ2-3; CDR3nt: TGTGCCAGCAAGCAATCGGGACTAAGCACAGATACGCAGTATTTT; CDR3aa: CASKQSGLSTDTQYF
v_gene: TRBV7-9; d_gene: TRBD1; abundance: .; j_gene: TRBJ1-2; CDR3nt: TGTGCCAGCAGCCCCCGGACAGGGGTTGGCTACACCTTC; CDR3aa: CASSPRTGVGYTF
v_gene: TRBV10-3; d_gene: TRBD2; abundance: .; j_gene: TRBJ2-7; CDR3nt: TGTGCCACGACGGGGACTAGCGGGGCTCTCGAGCAGTACTTC; CDR3aa: CATTGTSGALEQYF
v_gene: TRBV7-2; d_gene: .; abundance: .; j_gene: TRBJ1-5; CDR3nt: TGTGCCAGCAGCTTAGCGACGGCGGCCTTTAATCAGCCCCAGCATTTT; CDR3aa: CASSLATAAFNQPQHF
v_gene: TRBV7-8; d_gene: .; abundance: once; j_gene: TRBJ2-7; CDR3nt: TGTGCCAGCAGCTTAGAGGCGGAAACCTACGAGCAGTACTTC; CDR3aa: CASSLEAETYEQYF
v_gene: TRBV29-1; d_gene: .; abundance: .; j_gene: TRBJ1-2; CDR3nt: TGCAGCGTTGATATAGGGTGGGACTATGGCTACACCTTC; CDR3aa: CSVDIGWDYGYTF
v_gene: TRBV5-1; d_gene: .; abundance: .; j_gene: TRBJ2-7; CDR3nt: TGCGCCAGCAGCTTAACGCCAGAATACGAGCAGTACTTC; CDR3aa: CASSLTPEYEQYF
v_gene: TRBV15; d_gene: .; abundance: .; j_gene: TRBJ2-7; CDR3nt: TGTGCCACCAGCGAAACCAGCTACGAGCAGTACTTC; CDR3aa: CATSETSYEQYF
v_gene: TRBV7-9; d_gene: .; abundance: .; j_gene: TRBJ1-3; CDR3nt: TGTGCCAGCAGCTTAGCGGGCAGGGGCGATTTC; CDR3aa: CASSLAGRGDF
v_gene: TRBV27; d_gene: .; abundance: .; j_gene: TRBJ1-1; CDR3nt: TGTGCCAGCAGTCGCGGACCAGAGAACACTGAAGCTTTCTTT; CDR3aa: CASSRGPENTEAFF
v_gene: TRBV4-1; d_gene: .; abundance: .; j_gene: TRBJ2-1; CDR3nt: TGCGCCAGCAGCCAAGATCGGAACAATGAGCAGTTCTTC; CDR3aa: CASSQDRNNEQFF
v_gene: TRBV2; d_gene: TRBD2; abundance: .; j_gene: TRBJ2-3; CDR3nt: TGTGCCAGCAGTCTCGCGGGGGGGCCCCCAGATACGCAGTATTTT; CDR3aa: CASSLAGGPPDTQYF
v_gene: TRBV7-8; d_gene: TRBD2; abundance: .; j_gene: TRBJ2-7; CDR3nt: TGTGCCAGCATGCTAGCGGGAGGACCCCTCGCCTACGAGCAGTACTTC; CDR3aa: CASMLAGGPLAYEQYF
v_gene: TRBV28; d_gene: .; abundance: .; j_gene: TRBJ2-5; CDR3nt: TGTGCCAGCAGTTACCCCCAGGGGGGGGAGACCCAGTACTTC; CDR3aa: CASSYPQGGETQYF
v_gene: TRBV27; d_gene: .; abundance: .; j_gene: TRBJ2-5; CDR3nt: TGTGCCAGCAGTTTAATAGGGGCAGGAGAGACCCAGTACTTC; CDR3aa: CASSLIGAGETQYF
v_gene: TRBV7-9; d_gene: .; abundance: once; j_gene: TRBJ2-2; CDR3nt: TGTGCCAGCAGCTTAGCTATCGGGGAGCTGTTTTTT; CDR3aa: CASSLAIGELFF
v_gene: TRBV27; d_gene: .; abundance: .; j_gene: TRBJ2-7; CDR3nt: TGTGCCAGCAGGCCCGGGGGATCCTCCTACGAGCAGTACTTC; CDR3aa: CASRPGGSSYEQYF
v_gene: TRBV27; d_gene: .; abundance: .; j_gene: TRBJ2-5; CDR3nt: TGTGCCAGCAGTTTAACGGGAGAGACCCAGTACTTC; CDR3aa: CASSLTGETQYF
v_gene: TRBV7-9; d_gene: .; abundance: .; j_gene: TRBJ2-3; CDR3nt: TGTGCCACCCGTAGGTGGGAGATAGATACGCAGTATTTT; CDR3aa: CATRRWEIDTQYF
v_gene: TRBV30; d_gene: .; abundance: .; j_gene: TRBJ1-6; CDR3nt: TGTGCCTGGAGTACAGGGACGGGGAATTCACCCCTCCACTTT; CDR3aa: CAWSTGTGNSPLHF
v_gene: TRBV19; d_gene: .; abundance: .; j_gene: TRBJ2-7; CDR3nt: TGTGCCAGTAGTCCCCGGGCAGGGCTTTTCCACGAGCAGTACTTC; CDR3aa: CASSPRAGLFHEQYF
v_gene: TRBV5-1; d_gene: .; abundance: .; j_gene: TRBJ2-1; CDR3nt: TGCGCCAGCAGCCCTCCCGAGGGCCCTAATGAGCAGTTCTTC; CDR3aa: CASSPPEGPNEQFF
v_gene: TRBV11-3; d_gene: .; abundance: .; j_gene: TRBJ2-7; CDR3nt: TGTGCCAGCAGCTTCGGCGGCCACGAGCAGTACTTC; CDR3aa: CASSFGGHEQYF
v_gene: TRBV7-9; d_gene: TRBD1; abundance: .; j_gene: TRBJ1-2; CDR3nt: TGTGCCAGCAGCTTAATTTGGACAGGGACCAGCTATGGCTACACCTTC; CDR3aa: CASSLIWTGTSYGYTF
v_gene: TRBV6-5; d_gene: TRBD2; abundance: .; j_gene: TRBJ2-5; CDR3nt: TGTGCCAGCAGTTACTCTTTACGGGAGGTCGGAGAGACCCAGTACTTC; CDR3aa: CASSYSLREVGETQYF
v_gene: TRBV2; d_gene: TRBD1; abundance: .; j_gene: TRBJ1-3; CDR3nt: TGTGCCAGCAGAGAGACAACGGGACAGGGAAACACCATATATTTT; CDR3aa: CASRETTGQGNTIYF
v_gene: TRBV6-5; d_gene: .; abundance: .; j_gene: TRBJ1-6; CDR3nt: TGTGCCAGCAGTTACGGGGGAGAGGTTCCAAATTCACCCCTCCACTTT; CDR3aa: CASSYGGEVPNSPLHF
v_gene: TRBV10-2; d_gene: TRBD1; abundance: .; j_gene: TRBJ2-7; CDR3nt: TGCGCCAGCCTGACAGGGGACGAGCAGTACTTC; CDR3aa: CASLTGDEQYF
v_gene: TRBV5-4; d_gene: .; abundance: .; j_gene: TRBJ1-2; CDR3nt: TGTGCCAGCAGCTTAATCGGAGGAACCCCAAAAGATGGCTACACCTTC; CDR3aa: CASSLIGGTPKDGYTF
v_gene: TRBV6-1; d_gene: .; abundance: .; j_gene: TRBJ2-7; CDR3nt: TGTGCCAGCAGTGATCATGGGACGGATTTCTACGAGCAGTACTTC; CDR3aa: CASSDHGTDFYEQYF
v_gene: TRBV11-2; d_gene: TRBD2; abundance: .; j_gene: TRBJ2-1; CDR3nt: TGTGCCAGCAGCTTACCACTAGCGGACAATGAGCAGTTCTTC; CDR3aa: CASSLPLADNEQFF
v_gene: TRBV10-3; d_gene: .; abundance: .; j_gene: TRBJ2-5; CDR3nt: TGTGCCATCAGTGGACTCCAAGAGACCCAGTACTTC; CDR3aa: CAISGLQETQYF
v_gene: TRBV7-9; d_gene: TRBD2; abundance: .; j_gene: TRBJ2-1; CDR3nt: TGTGCCAGCAGCTTACCGGGACTAGCGGGGGGTAGCTCCTACAATGAGCAGTTCTTC; CDR3aa: CASSLPGLAGGSSYNEQFF
v_gene: TRBV7-9; d_gene: TRBD2; abundance: .; j_gene: TRBJ2-5; CDR3nt: TGTGCCAGCAGCTTAGTCCAAGGGACTAGCGAGGTATCTTACTTC; CDR3aa: CASSLVQGTSEVSYF
v_gene: TRBV7-6; d_gene: .; abundance: .; j_gene: TRBJ2-7; CDR3nt: TGTGCCAGCAGCTTGTCTTCCACTCAAGACTACGAGCAGTACTTC; CDR3aa: CASSLSSTQDYEQYF
v_gene: TRBV5-1; d_gene: .; abundance: .; j_gene: TRBJ2-7; CDR3nt: TGCGCCAGCTCCTGGGGCCCATCGAGCTACGAGCAGTACTTC; CDR3aa: CASSWGPSSYEQYF
v_gene: TRBV2; d_gene: .; abundance: .; j_gene: TRBJ1-2; CDR3nt: TGTGCCAGCAGTGACCCGCGGGATAACTATGGCTACACCTTC; CDR3aa: CASSDPRDNYGYTF
v_gene: TRBV6-5; d_gene: .; abundance: .; j_gene: TRBJ2-7; CDR3nt: TGTGCCAGCAGTTTGGACGGCTACGAGCAGTACTTC; CDR3aa: CASSLDGYEQYF
v_gene: TRBV6-1; d_gene: .; abundance: .; j_gene: TRBJ2-1; CDR3nt: TGTGCCAGCAGTGAAGTAGGAGGAACCCATTACAATGAGCAGTTCTTC; CDR3aa: CASSEVGGTHYNEQFF